This entry features one T cell receptor (beta chain) sequence. Profiling relied on immunoSEQ multiplex PCR, and the TCRdb table lists in-frame clones only, not all of them. The table records roughly 150,000 clones, around three quarters of them present only once. These data belong to a study of blood T cell repertoires in COVID-19. V lost 4 bases to trimming and J lost 0 bases, with 15 bases between them. Per the germline V gene, CDR1 is SQVTM and CDR2 is ANQGSEA. CDR3 length equals 15 residues. The chain joins TRBV29-1 to TRBJ2-5; perhaps TRBD2 as D (6 bases). The sample taken for sequencing was peripheral blood. This sequence was found in a man in his fifties or sixties with acute or convalescent COVID-19. The CDR3 DNA reads as TGCAGCGTTGGGAAATCCGGGAGCCACCAAGAGACCCAGTACTTC. Translation gives CSVGKSGSHQETQYF.